This T cell receptor (beta chain) was documented in a study of CD8 T cells in Susac syndrome. Trimming removed 8 bases from V and 2 bases from J, with 12 bases in between. CDR1 is MNHEY, CDR2 SMNVEV, per germline (reference sequence). This CDR3 has 13 residues. Reverse transcription of roughly 0.5 to 1 ug RNA was performed with random hexamers. TCRdb reprocessed the immunoSEQ multiplex PCR reads with MiXCR, giving one entry per CDR3 protein. The data hold some 160,000 distinct CDR3 sequences, with 90% to 95% observed a single time. This TCR came from a human donor with multiple sclerosis. The sequenced sample consisted of CD8+ T cells from PBMCs. The chain combines TRBV27 with TRBJ1-1, with D possibly TRBD1 on 6 matching bases. For the CDR3, the DNA is TGTGCCAGCTCCCCGGGACATAACACTGAAGCTTTCTTT. Its translation is CASSPGHNTEAFF.